This TCR beta chain was retrieved from a study of low-dose radiotherapy and immunotherapy resistance in tumors. Study in general: Cohort 1 was treated with 0.5 Gy per fraction at 2-week intervals, amounting to 6.5 Gy overall. Over 26 weeks, cohort 2 got 1 Gy every two weeks, reaching 13 Gy. Ipilimumab 1 mg/kg every six weeks, together with nivolumab 240 mg every two weeks, was given intravenously to patients.

The time point here: after trial treatment. Noted treatment: LDRT plus nivolumab, ipilimumab, low-dose cyclophosphamide and aspirin (RACIN trial). Those eligible were patients bearing advanced solid tumors lacking tumor-infiltrating lymphocytes. TRAV- and TRBV-specific primers primed first-strand cDNA, covering alpha and beta chains. TCR amplification involved 15 to 25 PCR cycles with a constant-region primer and V-primer adapter. TCRdb redid the calling of the reads with MiXCR, one entry per CDR3 protein. The data contain roughly 40,000 distinct CDR3 sequences, about 25% of them seen just once; the ten biggest clones take up 10%. This clonotype was seen repeatedly, ten times or more. The V and J ends lost 4 bases and 3 bases respectively, with 12 bases between them. The CDR3 loop spans 14 amino acids. Germline CDR1 reads DFQATT; CDR2 reads SNEGSKA (reference sequence).

Source: PBMCs, taken after low-dose radiotherapy plus immunotherapy. The source of this sequence is a male donor with prostate cancer. This chain uses TRBV20-1 with TRBJ1-4; D may be TRBD1 (6 bases). As DNA, the CDR3 is TGCAGTGCTATCGAACAGGGCGCTAATGAAAAACTGTTTTTT. It yields the protein CSAIEQGANEKLFF.